These 31 T cell receptor beta chains were sequenced from one sample in a study of patients with pleural tuberculosis. TCRdb redid the calling of the reads with MiXCR, one entry per CDR3 protein. The data contain 40,000 to 55,000 distinct CDR3 sequences, 5.5% to 8% of them seen just once; the ten biggest clones take up 15% to 20%. The receptors were gathered from a human donor with pleural tuberculosis.

The sample holds many counts of this clonotype. V usage is TRBV15 and J usage is TRBJ1-5, with TRBD1 matching 9 bases. The CDR3 consists of 17 residues. The trim removed 1 base at V and 2 bases at J, leaving 6 bases unmatched. The germline gives CDR1 LNHNV, CDR2 YYDKDF (reference sequence). The CDR3 region is CATSRVTGGVGNQPQHF. CDR3 sequence (DNA): TGTGCCACCAGCAGAGTGACAGGGGGAGTTGGCAATCAGCCCCAGCATTTT.

This clonotype was seen many times. This rearrangement joins TRBV5-1 to TRBJ2-1; D remains unclear. V was cut by 1 base and J by 0 bases, with 5 bases left in between. Germline V gene lookup returns CDR1 SGHRS and CDR2 YFSETQ. This CDR3 is built from 14 residues. The CDR3: CASSLSNSYNEQFF. CDR3 bases: TGCGCCAGCAGCTTGTCCAACTCCTACAATGAGCAGTTCTTC.

The chain employs TRBV11-2 and TRBJ2-2; D perhaps matches TRBD1 (5 bases). Per the germline V gene, CDR1 is SGHAT and CDR2 is FQNNGV. Trimming pared 0 bases from V and 5 bases from J, leaving 10 bases between. The CDR3 contains 15 residues. The CDR3 spells CASSLDIRVTGELFF. The DNA of the CDR3 is TGTGCCAGCAGCTTAGACATCAGGGTTACCGGGGAGCTGTTTTTT.

This clonotype came up many times. This sequence joins TRBV6-1 and TRBJ1-1; 8 nucleotides agree with TRBD1. CDR3 length: 14 residues. The V and J ends lost 5 bases and 1 base, in that order; junction bases with no gene match: 3. CDR1 and CDR2 from the germline V gene are MNHNS and SASEGT. For the CDR3, the DNA is TGTGCCAGCAGTACAGGGGGGTGGAACACTGAAGCTTTCTTT. This encodes CASSTGGWNTEAFF.

There are many counts of this clonotype. The chain joins TRBV20-1 to TRBJ1-5; TRBD1 is a possible D gene (5 bases). The CDR3 has 15 residues. Germline CDR1 reads DFQATT; CDR2 reads SNEGSKA (reference sequence). Trimming removed 0 bases at V and 5 bases at J, with 14 bases between. CDR3 DNA: TGCAGTGCTAGAGACGGCGGGACGGGCCATCAGCCCCAGCATTTT. Protein product: CSARDGGTGHQPQHF.

This chain links TRBV11-2 with TRBJ1-1; D not resolved. Trimming took off 0 bases at V and 3 bases at J, with 5 bases between the two ends. In germline, CDR1 is SGHAT, CDR2 FQNNGV. CDR3 size: 13 residues. The CDR3 nucleotides are TGTGCCAGCAGCTTAGAAGGACACACTGAAGCTTTCTTT. This translates into CASSLEGHTEAFF.

There are many counts of this clonotype. The genes are TRBV27 and TRBJ1-4, with a weak D call TRBD1 (5 bases). The ends were cut back, 5 bases at V and 2 bases at J, with 9 bases in the middle. Looked up from germline, CDR1 is MNHEY and CDR2 is SMNVEV (reference sequence). The CDR3 length is 14 residues. This chain's CDR3 is CASSQGVTNEKLFF. The CDR3 DNA is TGTGCCAGCAGTCAAGGGGTGACTAATGAAAAACTGTTTTTT.

At least ten counts were recorded for this clonotype. This chain connects TRBV20-1 to TRBJ2-1, with 8 bases matching TRBD2. The CDR3 sequence is 14 residues long. Looked up from germline, CDR1 is DFQATT and CDR2 is SNEGSKA (reference sequence). As DNA, the CDR3 is TGCAGCTCCGATAGCGGGGCAACCTACAATGAGCAGTTCTTC. It is translated as CSSDSGATYNEQFF.

The sample holds many counts of this clonotype. The V call is TRBV6-2 or TRBV6-3, the J call TRBJ2-7; possible D gene TRBD2, 5 bases. Germline CDR1 MNHEY, CDR2 SVGEGT. This CDR3 is 14 amino acids long. The V end lost 3 bases, the J end lost 0 bases, and 9 bases lay between the germline ends. CDR3 loop: CASSYRDTSYEQYF. CDR3 in DNA: TGTGCCAGCAGTTATCGGGATACCTCCTACGAGCAGTACTTC.

Points on this clonotype: A much larger clone lies a single base off, so this may be a read error. The J gene is TRBJ1-6, the V gene TRBV12-3 or TRBV12-4; D is unresolved. This CDR3 spans 13 amino acids. The CDR3 DNA reads as TGTGCCAGCAGCTGGCAGGTGGATTCACCCCCCCACTTT. It codes for CASSWQVDSPPHF.

This clonotype came up many times. The rearrangement links TRBV4-2 to TRBJ2-5; no clear D gene. The CDR3 loop spans 13 amino acids. The V gene lost 6 bases and the J gene lost 4 bases, with 12 bases spanning the gap. Germline lookup yields CDR1 LGHNA and CDR2 YNFKEQ. Here the CDR3 reads CASSELNGETQYF. Here the CDR3 DNA reads TGTGCCAGCAGTGAACTAAACGGAGAGACCCAGTACTTC.

The V call is TRBV19, the J call TRBJ2-2, with TRBD1 matching 8 bases. V lost 6 bases, J lost 1 base, and 4 bases stayed unmatched. The CDR3 is made up of 15 amino acids. The germline CDR1 and CDR2 sequences are LNHDA and SQIVND (reference sequence). The CDR3 DNA reads TGTGCCAGTAGGACCGGGACAGGGAACACCGGGGAGCTGTTTTTT. As protein: CASRTGTGNTGELFF.

This clonotype was found many times. J is TRBJ1-2 and V is TRBV6-1, with a tentative D call TRBD1 (5 bases). Trimming left V 5 bases short and J 6 bases short, with 16 bases between. The germline CDR1 and CDR2 sequences are MNHNS and SASEGT. CDR3 length equals 14 residues. Here the CDR3 reads CASSPRRQGDGYTF. CDR3 in DNA: TGTGCCAGCAGTCCCCGAAGGCAGGGTGATGGCTACACCTTC.

In this sample, this clonotype turned up many times. The chain combines TRBV6-2 or TRBV6-3 with TRBJ2-2; no clear D. CDR1 is MNHEY, CDR2 SVGEGT, per germline. This CDR3 contains 13 residues. With 2 bases removed from V and 3 bases from J, the gap between germline ends came to 4 bases. CDR3 nucleotide sequence: TGTGCCAGCAGTTACCCCCACACCGGGGAGCTGTTTTTT. Amino acid sequence: CASSYPHTGELFF.

This clonotype showed up just a few times. The gene calls are TRBV30 and TRBJ2-1; D is uncertain. The CDR3 runs 13 residues. Germline V gene data show CDR1 as GTSNPN and CDR2 as SVGIG (reference sequence). V was cut by 1 base and J by 0 bases, with 4 bases left in between. The CDR3 here is CAWSEDSYNEQFF. In nucleotides, the CDR3 is TGTGCCTGGAGTGAAGACTCCTACAATGAGCAGTTCTTC.

This clonotype was seen only a few times. This chain links TRBV20-1 with TRBJ1-5; D possibly corresponds to TRBD1 (6 bases). CDR1 and CDR2 from the germline V gene are DFQATT and SNEGSKA (reference sequence). Trimming took off 0 bases at V and 0 bases at J, with 9 bases between the two ends. The CDR3 length is 15 residues. CDR3 nucleotides: TGCAGTGCTAGAGATCGGACAGATAGCAATCAGCCCCAGCATTTT. It translates to CSARDRTDSNQPQHF.

This clonotype was detected ten times or more. The V call is TRBV27, the J call TRBJ1-1; possible D gene TRBD1, 5 bases. In germline, CDR1 is MNHEY, CDR2 SMNVEV (reference sequence). This CDR3 region has 13 residues. The V gene lost 11 bases and the J gene lost 1 base, with 14 bases spanning the gap. In nucleotides, the CDR3 is TGTGCCTCTTGGGGGATGGGGAACACTGAAGCTTTCTTT. It encodes CASWGMGNTEAFF.

This clonotype has at least ten counts. This chain's CDR3 is CATARRRGQNYGYTF. Here the CDR3 DNA reads TGTGCCACCGCTCGACGAAGGGGGCAAAACTATGGCTACACCTTC. The J gene is TRBJ1-2, the V gene TRBV15, with 7 nucleotides matching TRBD1. The CDR3 is 15 amino acids. The V gene end was trimmed by 8 bases and the J gene end by 2 bases; junction bases not matched to a gene: 11. CDR1 and CDR2 (germline): LNHNV, YYDKDF (reference sequence).

This clonotype was seen ten or more times. This chain connects TRBV7-2 to TRBJ1-2; maybe TRBD1 (5 bases). Trimming removed 1 base from V and 6 bases from J, with 15 bases in between. Per the germline V gene, CDR1 is SGHTA and CDR2 is FQGNSA. The CDR3 extends over 15 amino acids. The CDR3 loop is CASSLGPKGVDGYTF. The CDR3 nucleotides are TGTGCCAGCAGCTTAGGGCCGAAAGGGGTCGATGGCTACACCTTC.

This clonotype was observed many times. V gene TRBV6-1 combines with J gene TRBJ2-7, with TRBD2 matching over 7 bases. With 5 bases clipped from V and 1 base from J, the junction kept 5 bases outside the gene matches. This CDR3 has 14 residues. Germline loops: CDR1 MNHNS, CDR2 SASEGT. The CDR3 DNA sequence: TGTGCCAGCAGTCGGGCGGGAGAGTCCTACGAGCAGTACGTC. Amino acids: CASSRAGESYEQYV.

Points on this clonotype: Since a much larger clone is just one base distant, this may be a read error. The genes are TRBV29-1 and TRBJ2-3, with D perhaps matching TRBD2 (5 bases). Germline lookup yields CDR1 SQVTM and CDR2 ANQGSEA. The CDR3 is 13 amino acids. The CDR3 sequence is CSVVPAGTDTQCF. For the CDR3, the DNA is TGCAGCGTTGTTCCCGCGGGCACAGATACGCAGTGTTTT.

This clonotype appeared many times. The chain links TRBV4-3 to TRBJ1-1; D remains unclear. Germline V gene data show CDR1 as LGHNA and CDR2 as YSLEER. The CDR3 loop spans 13 amino acids. The V and J ends lost 0 bases and 3 bases respectively, with 5 bases between them. CDR3 bases: TGCGCCAGCAGCCAAGATCGGGACACTGAAGCTTTCTTT. Translation: CASSQDRDTEAFF.

This clonotype was observed at least ten times. The rearrangement joins TRBV27 to TRBJ2-1; TRBD2 aligns across 11 bases. Unmatched junction bases numbered 1, after V lost 3 bases and J lost 3 bases. CDR3 length: 15 amino acids. Germline V gives CDR1 MNHEY, CDR2 SMNVEV (reference sequence). CDR3 nucleotides: TGTGCCAGCAGTTTGACTAGCGGGGACTACAATGAGCAGTTCTTC. Protein: CASSLTSGDYNEQFF.

This clonotype has a handful of counts. Since a much larger clone is just one base distant, this may be a read error. The rearrangement joins TRBV10-3 to TRBJ1-1; no clear D. The CDR3 spans 15 residues. Germline assignment: CDR1 ENHRY and CDR2 SYGVKD. The CDR3 sequence: CAISPPYGLFTGAFF. The CDR3 DNA follows: TGTGCCATCAGTCCCCCCTATGGACTCTTCACTGGAGCTTTCTTT.

This clonotype has at least ten counts. The genes are TRBV3-1 and TRBJ2-1; no firm D call. Germline CDR1 reads LGHDT; CDR2 reads YNNKEL (reference sequence). The V end was cut by 4 bases, the J end by 4 bases, with 5 bases between. This CDR3 is 12 amino acids long. CDR3 protein: CASSLIYNEQFF. The CDR3 DNA reads TGTGCCAGCAGCCTCATATACAATGAGCAGTTCTTC.

Ten or more counts support this clonotype. V is TRBV11-1 and J is TRBJ1-4; perhaps TRBD1 as D (6 bases). V lost 5 bases and J 6 bases, leaving 10 bases between the germline ends. The germline CDR1 and CDR2 sequences are SGHAT and FQDESV (reference sequence). The length of the CDR3 is 13 residues. CDR3 in amino acids: CASSKTGDEKLFF. Here the CDR3 DNA reads TGTGCCAGCAGCAAGACAGGAGATGAAAAACTGTTTTTT.

This clonotype was detected only once. A much more abundant neighbour one base away suggests this may be a read error. The gene calls are TRBV10-2 and TRBJ1-1; D is perhaps TRBD1 (5 bases). Looked up from germline, CDR1 is WSHSY and CDR2 is SAAADI. The CDR3 covers 14 residues. Trimming took off 2 bases at V and 0 bases at J, with 7 bases between the two ends. This CDR3 reads CASSEKDMNTEAFF. The CDR3 coding sequence is TGCGCCAGCAGTGAGAAGGACATGAACACTGAAGCTTTCTTT.

This clonotype was detected ten times or more. The chain carries TRBV20-1 and TRBJ2-7, with D perhaps TRBD1 (7 bases). The CDR3 contains 14 residues. Germline-derived CDR1 and CDR2 are DFQATT and SNEGSKA (reference sequence). Trimming left V 5 bases short and J 6 bases short, with 20 bases between. Here the CDR3 reads CSAPPGGSLGEQYF. CDR3 DNA sequence: TGCAGTGCTCCCCCAGGGGGGAGCTTGGGCGAGCAGTACTTC.

The V and J genes are TRBV10-3 and TRBJ1-2, with TRBD1 as a possible D gene (6 bases). The CDR3 loop spans 12 amino acids. Germline V gene lookup returns CDR1 ENHRY and CDR2 SYGVKD. V lost 3 bases, J lost 4 bases, and 6 bases lay in between. The CDR3 is CAISEGGYGYTF. DNA for the CDR3: TGTGCCATCAGTGAAGGGGGCTATGGCTACACCTTC.

The sample holds many counts of this clonotype. This rearrangement joins TRBV27 to TRBJ2-2; no clear D gene. This CDR3 comprises 12 residues. The V and J ends lost 4 bases and 5 bases respectively, with 5 bases between them. From germline, CDR1 is MNHEY and CDR2 SMNVEV (reference sequence). CDR3 residues: CASSYRTGELFF. The DNA for the CDR3 is TGTGCCAGCAGTTATAGGACCGGGGAGCTGTTTTTT.

This clonotype has at least ten counts. The V call is TRBV12-3 or TRBV12-4, the J call TRBJ2-1; TRBD1 matches at 7 bases. V was pared by 6 bases and J by 10 bases, with 3 bases of the junction left unmatched. The CDR3 sequence is 11 residues long. CDR3 residues: CASSPGGEQFF. The CDR3, as DNA: TGTGCCAGCAGCCCAGGGGGAGAGCAGTTCTTC.